The rows below give T cell receptor beta chains drawn from one sample of a study of radiotherapy plus CTLA-4 blockade in lung cancer. The repertoire was sequenced with immunoSEQ multiplex PCR; TCRdb's copy has only in-frame clones and lacks some. The sample records over 100,000 clones, more than 80% being singletons. The sequenced sample was peripheral blood, obtained from a patient treated with radiotherapy plus ipilimumab. These receptors were taken from a human donor with non-small cell lung cancer that progressed on radiotherapy plus ipilimumab. Both conserved end residues are part of each CDR3. Each record gives: CDR3 protein, CDR3 DNA, clone size, D gene, V gene, J gene. A D gene is named only where the DNA matches it firmly. Clone sizes are given selectively: once, few, many, or a class where the clone is expanded.

CDR3 protein: CASSRSVTDTQYF
CDR3 DNA: TGTGCCAGTAGTAGGAGCGTCACAGATACGCAGTATTTT
clone size: NA
D gene: NA
V gene: TRBV19
J gene: TRBJ2-3

CDR3 protein: CSVGQGYNEQFF
CDR3 DNA: TGCAGCGTCGGACAGGGATACAATGAGCAGTTCTTC
clone size: few
D gene: TRBD1
V gene: TRBV29-1
J gene: TRBJ2-1

CDR3 protein: CASSAGSTDTQYF
CDR3 DNA: TGTGCCAGCAGTGCCGGGAGCACAGATACGCAGTATTTT
clone size: NA
D gene: NA
V gene: TRBV27
J gene: TRBJ2-3

CDR3 protein: CASSFQRGLGNEQFF
CDR3 DNA: TGTGCCAGCAGTTTCCAGCGGGGCTTGGGGAATGAGCAGTTCTTC
clone size: NA
D gene: TRBD2
V gene: TRBV2
J gene: TRBJ2-1

CDR3 protein: CASSIIGQGQGYTF
CDR3 DNA: TGTGCCAGCAGTATTATCGGACAGGGGCAGGGCTACACCTTC
clone size: NA
D gene: TRBD1
V gene: TRBV28
J gene: TRBJ1-2

CDR3 protein: CASSPGTGTYEQYF
CDR3 DNA: TGCGCCAGCAGCCCCGGGACAGGGACCTACGAGCAGTACTTC
clone size: NA
D gene: TRBD1
V gene: TRBV5-1
J gene: TRBJ2-7

CDR3 protein: CASSLNLDADEQFF
CDR3 DNA: TGTGCCAGCAGTTTGAATCTTGATGCGGATGAGCAGTTCTTC
clone size: NA
D gene: NA
V gene: TRBV27
J gene: TRBJ2-1

CDR3 protein: CAWSYSYEQYF
CDR3 DNA: TGTGCCTGGAGTTACTCCTACGAGCAGTACTTC
clone size: NA
D gene: NA
V gene: TRBV30
J gene: TRBJ2-7

CDR3 protein: CASSYRDHTYEQYF
CDR3 DNA: TGTGCCAGCAGTTACCGGGACCACACCTACGAGCAGTACTTC
clone size: NA
D gene: NA
V gene: TRBV6-6
J gene: TRBJ2-7

CDR3 protein: CASSQGPTYSYEQYF
CDR3 DNA: TGCGCCAGCAGTCAGGGACCAACCTACTCCTACGAGCAGTACTTC
clone size: NA
D gene: NA
V gene: TRBV5-1
J gene: TRBJ2-7

CDR3 protein: CASSGGIRGGYGYTF
CDR3 DNA: TGTGCCAGCAGCGGGGGGATCAGAGGCGGCTATGGCTACACCTTC
clone size: NA
D gene: NA
V gene: TRBV11-2
J gene: TRBJ1-2

CDR3 protein: CASSTSGPANEKLFF
CDR3 DNA: TGTGCCAGTAGTACGTCTGGACCAGCTAATGAAAAACTGTTTTTT
clone size: NA
D gene: NA
V gene: TRBV19
J gene: TRBJ1-4

CDR3 protein: CASSFGARSLQETQYF
CDR3 DNA: TGTGCCAGCAGTTTTGGGGCGCGGTCGCTACAAGAGACCCAGTACTTC
clone size: once
D gene: NA
V gene: TRBV27
J gene: TRBJ2-5

CDR3 protein: CASSQEGQEGDTQYF
CDR3 DNA: TGCGCCAGCAGCCAAGAAGGCCAGGAGGGGGATACGCAGTATTTT
clone size: NA
D gene: NA
V gene: TRBV4-1
J gene: TRBJ2-3

CDR3 protein: CASSQFPAPVPITYGYTF
CDR3 DNA: TGTGCCAGCAGCCAATTCCCCGCTCCGGTCCCAATTACCTATGGCTACACCTTC
clone size: NA
D gene: NA
V gene: TRBV4-2
J gene: TRBJ1-2

CDR3 protein: CASSGPSGRSVEQFF
CDR3 DNA: TGTGCCAGCAGCGGCCCTAGCGGGAGGTCCGTTGAGCAGTTCTTC
clone size: NA
D gene: TRBD2
V gene: TRBV7-2
J gene: TRBJ2-1

CDR3 protein: CASSSPGTGTSYEQYF
CDR3 DNA: TGTGCCAGCAGTTCTCCCGGGACAGGGACCTCCTACGAGCAGTACTTC
clone size: NA
D gene: TRBD1
V gene: TRBV11-3
J gene: TRBJ2-7

CDR3 protein: CASSQDWGSSGSNEQYF
CDR3 DNA: TGCGCCAGCAGCCAAGATTGGGGGTCTAGCGGGAGCAACGAGCAGTACTTC
clone size: NA
D gene: TRBD2
V gene: TRBV4-1
J gene: TRBJ2-7

CDR3 protein: CASSSQGALSGANVLTF
CDR3 DNA: TGTGCCAGCAGTTCACAGGGTGCCCTTAGTGGGGCCAACGTCCTGACTTTC
clone size: NA
D gene: NA
V gene: TRBV27
J gene: TRBJ2-6

CDR3 protein: CSVDAKGNSHEQYF
CDR3 DNA: TGCAGCGTTGACGCGAAGGGGAATTCCCACGAGCAGTACTTC
clone size: once
D gene: NA
V gene: TRBV29-1
J gene: TRBJ2-7

CDR3 protein: CASSYKISSGEAFF
CDR3 DNA: TGTGCCAGCAGTTACAAGATCTCCAGCGGGGAAGCTTTCTTT
clone size: NA
D gene: NA
V gene: TRBV6-6
J gene: TRBJ1-1

CDR3 protein: CASRPAERYEQYF
CDR3 DNA: TGTGCCAGCAGGCCGGCGGAGCGCTACGAGCAGTACTTC
clone size: NA
D gene: NA
V gene: TRBV27
J gene: TRBJ2-7

CDR3 protein: CASSIATSGTSGRAGETQYF
CDR3 DNA: TGTGCCAGTAGTATAGCAACTTCCGGGACTAGCGGGAGGGCAGGCGAGACCCAGTACTTC
clone size: NA
D gene: TRBD2
V gene: TRBV19
J gene: TRBJ2-5

CDR3 protein: CASSLAHSTDTQYF
CDR3 DNA: TGTGCCAGCAGCTTAGCGCATAGCACAGATACGCAGTATTTT
clone size: once
D gene: NA
V gene: TRBV27
J gene: TRBJ2-3

CDR3 protein: CASSRERDTGELFF
CDR3 DNA: TGTGCCAGCTCACGAGAGCGGGACACCGGGGAGCTGTTTTTT
clone size: NA
D gene: NA
V gene: TRBV18
J gene: TRBJ2-2

CDR3 protein: CASSLRAGGPTDTQYF
CDR3 DNA: TGTGCCAGCAGCTTAAGAGCGGGAGGGCCAACAGATACGCAGTATTTT
clone size: NA
D gene: TRBD2
V gene: TRBV7-2
J gene: TRBJ2-3

CDR3 protein: CSVEGWATEAFF
CDR3 DNA: TGCAGCGTTGAGGGGTGGGCCACTGAAGCTTTCTTT
clone size: NA
D gene: NA
V gene: TRBV29-1
J gene: TRBJ1-1

CDR3 protein: CASSIGGTPSGRGYTF
CDR3 DNA: TGTGCCAGTAGTATAGGAGGGACACCCTCGGGTCGTGGCTACACCTTC
clone size: NA
D gene: NA
V gene: TRBV19
J gene: TRBJ1-2

CDR3 protein: CASNTQTNTEAFF
CDR3 DNA: TGTGCCAGTAATACTCAAACTAACACTGAAGCTTTCTTT
clone size: NA
D gene: NA
V gene: TRBV19
J gene: TRBJ1-1

CDR3 protein: CASSWGLAGDYEQFF
CDR3 DNA: TGCGCCAGCAGCTGGGGACTAGCGGGAGACTATGAGCAGTTCTTC
clone size: NA
D gene: TRBD2
V gene: TRBV5-1
J gene: TRBJ2-1

CDR3 protein: CASSLAHGTGDLQPQHF
CDR3 DNA: TGTGCCAGCAGCTTAGCGCACGGGACAGGGGATTTACAGCCCCAGCATTTT
clone size: NA
D gene: TRBD1
V gene: TRBV7-9
J gene: TRBJ1-5

CDR3 protein: CATSRGTITDTQYF
CDR3 DNA: TGTGCCACCAGCAGAGGCACCATCACAGATACGCAGTATTTT
clone size: once
D gene: NA
V gene: TRBV15
J gene: TRBJ2-3

CDR3 protein: CASSLGTAAGELFF
CDR3 DNA: TGTGCCAGCAGCTTAGGGACGGCCGCGGGGGAGCTGTTTTTT
clone size: NA
D gene: NA
V gene: TRBV7-6
J gene: TRBJ2-2

CDR3 protein: CASSVTGSTEAFF
CDR3 DNA: TGTGCCAGCAGCGTGACAGGGAGCACTGAAGCTTTCTTT
clone size: NA
D gene: TRBD1
V gene: TRBV2
J gene: TRBJ1-1

CDR3 protein: CASSLGWTDTQYF
CDR3 DNA: TGTGCCAGCAGCTTAGGATGGACAGATACGCAGTATTTT
clone size: NA
D gene: NA
V gene: TRBV7-9
J gene: TRBJ2-3

CDR3 protein: CASSLAGASKPQHF
CDR3 DNA: TGTGCCAGCAGCTTAGCTGGGGCTTCGAAGCCCCAGCATTTT
clone size: NA
D gene: NA
V gene: TRBV7-8
J gene: TRBJ1-5

CDR3 protein: CASSQRLAGDNEQFF
CDR3 DNA: TGCGCCAGCAGCCAGAGACTAGCGGGAGACAATGAGCAGTTCTTC
clone size: NA
D gene: TRBD2
V gene: TRBV4-1
J gene: TRBJ2-1

CDR3 protein: CASRPLVRATEAFF
CDR3 DNA: TGTGCCAGCAGACCCCTCGTTAGGGCCACTGAAGCTTTCTTT
clone size: NA
D gene: NA
V gene: TRBV6-5
J gene: TRBJ1-1

CDR3 protein: CASSPRTGMNQPQHF
CDR3 DNA: TGTGCCAGCAGTCCACGGACGGGGATGAATCAGCCCCAGCATTTT
clone size: NA
D gene: NA
V gene: TRBV6-1
J gene: TRBJ1-5

CDR3 protein: CASSSRTGHDTIYF
CDR3 DNA: TGTGCCAGCAGCTCCAGGACGGGGCACGACACCATATATTTT
clone size: NA
D gene: NA
V gene: TRBV11-3
J gene: TRBJ1-3

CDR3 protein: CASRATSNTEAFF
CDR3 DNA: TGTGCCAGCCGAGCGACCTCAAACACTGAAGCTTTCTTT
clone size: once
D gene: NA
V gene: TRBV14
J gene: TRBJ1-1

CDR3 protein: CATSGLQGRTDTQYF
CDR3 DNA: TGTGCCACCAGCGGATTACAGGGTAGGACAGATACGCAGTATTTT
clone size: NA
D gene: NA
V gene: TRBV15
J gene: TRBJ2-3

CDR3 protein: CASTRWTGPETQYF
CDR3 DNA: TGTGCCAGCACGAGATGGACAGGGCCAGAGACCCAGTACTTC
clone size: NA
D gene: TRBD1
V gene: TRBV6-1
J gene: TRBJ2-5

CDR3 protein: CASSKDRGPYEQYF
CDR3 DNA: TGTGCCAGCAGTAAGGACAGGGGGCCCTACGAGCAGTACTTC
clone size: NA
D gene: TRBD1
V gene: TRBV6-5
J gene: TRBJ2-7

CDR3 protein: CASRLDLAWDDEQFF
CDR3 DNA: TGTGCCAGCAGGCTTGACCTAGCTTGGGACGATGAGCAGTTCTTC
clone size: NA
D gene: NA
V gene: TRBV7-8
J gene: TRBJ2-1

CDR3 protein: CASSTVAGGLTDTQYF
CDR3 DNA: TGTGCCAGCAGCACAGTTGCGGGAGGTCTCACAGATACGCAGTATTTT
clone size: NA
D gene: TRBD2
V gene: TRBV9
J gene: TRBJ2-3

CDR3 protein: CASSLEGKRQYF
CDR3 DNA: TGTGCCAGCAGCTTAGAAGGTAAACGGCAGTACTTC
clone size: NA
D gene: NA
V gene: TRBV7-2
J gene: TRBJ2-7

CDR3 protein: CASSATTGPGELFF
CDR3 DNA: TGTGCCAGCAGTGCAACGACAGGGCCCGGGGAGCTGTTTTTT
clone size: NA
D gene: TRBD1
V gene: TRBV6-1
J gene: TRBJ2-2

CDR3 protein: CASSESTGGDTEAFF
CDR3 DNA: TGTGCCAGCAGCGAGTCAACAGGGGGGGACACTGAAGCTTTCTTT
clone size: NA
D gene: TRBD1
V gene: TRBV7-3
J gene: TRBJ1-1